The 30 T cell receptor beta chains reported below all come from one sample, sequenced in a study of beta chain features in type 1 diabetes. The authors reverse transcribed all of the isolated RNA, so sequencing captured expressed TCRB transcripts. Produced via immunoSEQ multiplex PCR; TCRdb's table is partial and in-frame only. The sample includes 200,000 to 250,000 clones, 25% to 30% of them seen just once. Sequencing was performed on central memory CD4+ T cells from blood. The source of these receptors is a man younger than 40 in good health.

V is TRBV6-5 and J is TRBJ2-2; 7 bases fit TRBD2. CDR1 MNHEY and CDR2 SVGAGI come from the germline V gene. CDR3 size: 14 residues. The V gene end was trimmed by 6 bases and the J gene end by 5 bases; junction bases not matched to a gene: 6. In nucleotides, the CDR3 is TGTGCCAGCAGGCCCAACGGGGGGACCGGGGAGCTGTTTTTT. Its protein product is CASRPNGGTGELFF.

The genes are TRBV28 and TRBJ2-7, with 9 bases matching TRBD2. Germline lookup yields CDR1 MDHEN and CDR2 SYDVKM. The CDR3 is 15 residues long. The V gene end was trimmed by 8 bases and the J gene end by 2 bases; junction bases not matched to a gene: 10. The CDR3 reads CASGSLAGAAYEQYF. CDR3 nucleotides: TGTGCCAGCGGTTCCTTAGCGGGGGCCGCCTACGAGCAGTACTTC.

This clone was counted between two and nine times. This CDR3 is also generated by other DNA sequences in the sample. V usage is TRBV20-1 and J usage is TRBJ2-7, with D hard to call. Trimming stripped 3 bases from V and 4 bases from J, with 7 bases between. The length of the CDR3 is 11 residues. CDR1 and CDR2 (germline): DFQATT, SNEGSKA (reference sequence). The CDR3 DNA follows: TGCAGTGCTAGTTTGGGTTACGAGCAGTACTTC. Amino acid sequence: CSASLGYEQYF.

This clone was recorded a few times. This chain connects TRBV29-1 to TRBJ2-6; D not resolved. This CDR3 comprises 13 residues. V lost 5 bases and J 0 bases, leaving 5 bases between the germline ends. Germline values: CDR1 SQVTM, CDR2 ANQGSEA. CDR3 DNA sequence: TGCAGCGTTCGAGCCTCTGGGGCCAACGTCCTGACTTTC. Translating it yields CSVRASGANVLTF.

CDR3 sequence: CASRMAVQETQYF. The CDR3 DNA sequence: TGCGCCAGCAGGATGGCGGTACAAGAGACCCAGTACTTC. The gene calls are TRBV5-1 and TRBJ2-5; D unresolved. With 5 bases removed from V and 2 bases from J, the gap between germline ends came to 10 bases. The CDR3 runs 13 residues. Germline V lookup: CDR1 SGHRS, CDR2 YFSETQ. Drawing the rest from reference TRBV5-1 and TRBJ2-5, the complete variable domain is KAGVTQTPRYLIKTRGQQVTLSCSPISGHRSVSWYQQTPGQGLQFLFEYFSETQRNKGNFPGRFSGRQFSNSRSEMNVSTLELGDSALYLCASRMAVQETQYFGPGTRLLVL.

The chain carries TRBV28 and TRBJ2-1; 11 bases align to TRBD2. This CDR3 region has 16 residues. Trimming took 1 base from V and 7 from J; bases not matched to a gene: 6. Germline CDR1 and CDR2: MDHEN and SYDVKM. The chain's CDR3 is CASSLSGTSGTNEQFF. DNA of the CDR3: TGTGCCAGCAGTTTATCCGGGACTAGCGGTACGAATGAGCAGTTCTTC.

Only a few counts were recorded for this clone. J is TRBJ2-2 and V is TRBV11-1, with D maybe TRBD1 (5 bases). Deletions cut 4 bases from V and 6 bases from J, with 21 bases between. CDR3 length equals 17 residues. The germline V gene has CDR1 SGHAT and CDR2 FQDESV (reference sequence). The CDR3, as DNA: TGTGCCAGCAGCTCTGACCTCGAAGGGGTCAGGGCCGGGGAGCTGTTTTTT. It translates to CASSSDLEGVRAGELFF.

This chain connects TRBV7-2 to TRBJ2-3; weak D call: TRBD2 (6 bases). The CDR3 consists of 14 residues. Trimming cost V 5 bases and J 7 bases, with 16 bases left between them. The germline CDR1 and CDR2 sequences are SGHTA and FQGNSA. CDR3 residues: CASSLGLAMYTQYF. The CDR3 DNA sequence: TGTGCCAGCAGCCTAGGGCTAGCGATGTATACGCAGTATTTT. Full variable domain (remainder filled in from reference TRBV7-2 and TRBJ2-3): GAGVSQSPSNKVTEKGKDVELRCDPISGHTALYWYRQSLGQGLEFLIYFQGNSAPDKSGLPSDRFSAERTGGSVSTLTIQRTQQEDSAVYLCASSLGLAMYTQYFGPGTRLTVL.

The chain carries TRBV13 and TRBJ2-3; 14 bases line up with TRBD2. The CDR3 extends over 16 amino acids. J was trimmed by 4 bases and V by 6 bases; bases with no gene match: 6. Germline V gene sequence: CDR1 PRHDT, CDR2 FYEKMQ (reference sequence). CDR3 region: CASSTWGLAGADTQYF. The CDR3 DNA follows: TGTGCCAGCAGTACCTGGGGACTAGCGGGAGCAGATACGCAGTATTTT. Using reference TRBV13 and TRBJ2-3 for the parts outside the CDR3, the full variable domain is AAGVIQSPRHLIKEKRETATLKCYPIPRHDTVYWYQQGPGQDPQFLISFYEKMQSDKGSIPDRFSAQQFSDYHSELNMSSLELGDSALYFCASSTWGLAGADTQYFGPGTRLTVL.

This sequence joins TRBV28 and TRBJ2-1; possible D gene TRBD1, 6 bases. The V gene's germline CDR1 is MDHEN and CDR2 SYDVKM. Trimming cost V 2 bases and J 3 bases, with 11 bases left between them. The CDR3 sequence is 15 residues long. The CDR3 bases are TGTGCCAGCAGTTTACTCAGGGGAGACTACAATGAGCAGTTCTTC. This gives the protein CASSLLRGDYNEQFF.

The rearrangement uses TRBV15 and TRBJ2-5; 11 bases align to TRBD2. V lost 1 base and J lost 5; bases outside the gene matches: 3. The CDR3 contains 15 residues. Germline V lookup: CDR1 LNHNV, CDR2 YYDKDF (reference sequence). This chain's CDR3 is CATSRVLAGGETQYF. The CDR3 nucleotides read TGTGCCACCAGCAGAGTGCTAGCGGGAGGTGAGACCCAGTACTTC.

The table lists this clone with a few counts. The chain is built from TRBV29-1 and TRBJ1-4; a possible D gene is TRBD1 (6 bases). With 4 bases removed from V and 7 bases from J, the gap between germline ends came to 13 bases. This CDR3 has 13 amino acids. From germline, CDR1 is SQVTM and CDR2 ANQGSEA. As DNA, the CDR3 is TGCAGCGTTGCCAGGGGAGCGGGTGAAAAACTGTTTTTT. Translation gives CSVARGAGEKLFF.

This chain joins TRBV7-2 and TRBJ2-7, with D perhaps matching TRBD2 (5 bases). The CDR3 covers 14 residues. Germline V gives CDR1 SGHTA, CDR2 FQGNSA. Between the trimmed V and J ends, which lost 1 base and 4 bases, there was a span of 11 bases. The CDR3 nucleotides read TGTGCCAGCAGCTTAGGGACTGGACGGTACGAGCAGTACTTC. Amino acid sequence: CASSLGTGRYEQYF.

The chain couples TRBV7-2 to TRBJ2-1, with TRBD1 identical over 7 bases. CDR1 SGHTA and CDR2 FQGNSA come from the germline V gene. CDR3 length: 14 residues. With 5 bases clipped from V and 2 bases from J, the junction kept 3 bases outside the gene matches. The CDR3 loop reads CASSLQGTYNEQFF. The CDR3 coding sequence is TGTGCCAGCAGCCTACAGGGGACCTACAATGAGCAGTTCTTC.

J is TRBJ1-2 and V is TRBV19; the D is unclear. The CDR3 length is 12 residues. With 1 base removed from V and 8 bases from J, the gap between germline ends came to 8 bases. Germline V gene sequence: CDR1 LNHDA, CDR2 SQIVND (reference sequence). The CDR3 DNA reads TGTGCCAGTAGTATAGCCCACGGGGGCTACACCTTC. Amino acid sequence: CASSIAHGGYTF. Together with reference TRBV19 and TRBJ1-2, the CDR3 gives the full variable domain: DGGITQSPKYLFRKEGQNVTLSCEQNLNHDAMYWYRQDPGQGLRLIYYSQIVNDFQKGDIAEGYSVSREKKESFPLTVTSAQKNPTAFYLCASSIAHGGYTFGSGTRLTVV.

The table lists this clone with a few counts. CDR3 DNA sequence: TGTGCCAGCAGCCAGGGACAGTCGAACACTGAAGCTTTCTTT. This gives the protein CASSQGQSNTEAFF. J is TRBJ1-1 and V is TRBV7-8, with 7 bases matching TRBD1. The V and J ends lost 5 bases and 1 base, in that order; junction bases with no gene match: 4. CDR1 is SGHVS, CDR2 FQNEAQ, per germline. This CDR3 has 14 residues. The full variable domain, rest sourced from reference TRBV7-8 and TRBJ1-1, is GAGVSQSPRYKVAKRGQDVALRCDPISGHVSLFWYQQALGQGPEFLTYFQNEAQLDKSGLPSDRFFAERPEGSVSTLKIQRTQQEDSAVYLCASSQGQSNTEAFFGQGTRLTVV.

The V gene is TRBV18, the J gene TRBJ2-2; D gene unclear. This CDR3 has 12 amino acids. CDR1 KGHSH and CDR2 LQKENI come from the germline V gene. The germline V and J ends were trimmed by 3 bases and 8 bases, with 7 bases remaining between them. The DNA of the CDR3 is TGTGCCAGCTCACCGTCCTCAGGGGAGCTGTTTTTT. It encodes CASSPSSGELFF.

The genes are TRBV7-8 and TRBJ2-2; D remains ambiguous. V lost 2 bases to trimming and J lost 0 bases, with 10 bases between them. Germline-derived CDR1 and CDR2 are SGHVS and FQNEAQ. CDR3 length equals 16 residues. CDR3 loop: CASSLMSHANTGELFF. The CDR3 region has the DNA TGTGCCAGCAGCTTAATGAGTCACGCGAACACCGGGGAGCTGTTTTTT.

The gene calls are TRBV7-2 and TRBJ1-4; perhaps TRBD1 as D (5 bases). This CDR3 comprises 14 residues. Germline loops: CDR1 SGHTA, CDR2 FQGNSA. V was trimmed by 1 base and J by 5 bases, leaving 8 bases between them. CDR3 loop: CASSLGPGNEKLFF. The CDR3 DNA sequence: TGTGCCAGCAGCTTAGGGCCAGGGAATGAAAAACTGTTTTTT.

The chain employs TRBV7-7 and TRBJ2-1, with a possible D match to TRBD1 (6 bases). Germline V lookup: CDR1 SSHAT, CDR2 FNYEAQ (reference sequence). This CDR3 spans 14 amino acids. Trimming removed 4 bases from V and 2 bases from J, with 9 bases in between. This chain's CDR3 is CASSSGQTYNEQFF. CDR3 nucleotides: TGTGCCAGCAGCTCGGGACAAACCTACAATGAGCAGTTCTTC.

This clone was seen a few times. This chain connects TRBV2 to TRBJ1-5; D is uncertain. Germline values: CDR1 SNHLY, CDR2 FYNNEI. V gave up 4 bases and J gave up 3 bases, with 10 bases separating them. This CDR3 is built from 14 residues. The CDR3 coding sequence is TGTGCCAGCAGTGGACTGAGGAACAATCAGCCCCAGCATTTT. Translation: CASSGLRNNQPQHF.

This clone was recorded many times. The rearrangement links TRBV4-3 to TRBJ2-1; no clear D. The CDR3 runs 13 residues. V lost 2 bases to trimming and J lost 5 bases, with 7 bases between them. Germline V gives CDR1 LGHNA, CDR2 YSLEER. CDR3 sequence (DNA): TGCGCCAGCAGCCAACAAGGGCACAATGAGCAGTTCTTC. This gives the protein CASSQQGHNEQFF.

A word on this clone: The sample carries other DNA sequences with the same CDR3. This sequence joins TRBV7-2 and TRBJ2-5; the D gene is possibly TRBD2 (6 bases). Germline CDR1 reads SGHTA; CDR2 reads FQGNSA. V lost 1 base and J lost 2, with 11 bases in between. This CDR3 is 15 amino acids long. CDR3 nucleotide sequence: TGTGCCAGCAGCTTAGTTGGCGGGATTCAAGAGACCCAGTACTTC. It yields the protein CASSLVGGIQETQYF.

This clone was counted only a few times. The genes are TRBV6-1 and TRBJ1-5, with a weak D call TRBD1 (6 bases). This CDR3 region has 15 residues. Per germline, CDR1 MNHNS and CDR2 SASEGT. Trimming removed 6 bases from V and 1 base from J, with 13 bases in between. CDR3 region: CASRPGGGSNQPQHF. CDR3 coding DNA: TGTGCCAGCAGGCCGGGAGGGGGGAGCAATCAGCCCCAGCATTTT.

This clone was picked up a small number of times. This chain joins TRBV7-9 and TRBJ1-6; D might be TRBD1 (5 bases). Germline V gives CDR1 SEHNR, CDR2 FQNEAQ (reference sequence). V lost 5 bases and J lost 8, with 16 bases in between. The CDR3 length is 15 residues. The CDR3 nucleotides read TGTGCCAGCAGCGACTTAGGGGTAGAGGATTCACCCCTCCACTTT. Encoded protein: CASSDLGVEDSPLHF.

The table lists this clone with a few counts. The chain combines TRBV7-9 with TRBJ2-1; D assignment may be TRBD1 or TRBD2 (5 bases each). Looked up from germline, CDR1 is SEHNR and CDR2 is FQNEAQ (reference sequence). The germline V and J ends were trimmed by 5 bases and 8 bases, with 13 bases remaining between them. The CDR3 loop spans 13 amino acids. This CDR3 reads CASSLLGVDEQFF. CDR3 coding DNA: TGTGCCAGCAGCCTTTTGGGGGTGGATGAGCAGTTCTTC.

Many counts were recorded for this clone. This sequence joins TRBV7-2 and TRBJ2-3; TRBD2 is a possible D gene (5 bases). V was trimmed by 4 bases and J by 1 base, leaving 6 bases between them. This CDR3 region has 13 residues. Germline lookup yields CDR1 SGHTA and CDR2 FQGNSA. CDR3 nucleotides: TGTGCCAGCAGCTCAGCGGGCACAGATACGCAGTATTTT. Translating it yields CASSSAGTDTQYF. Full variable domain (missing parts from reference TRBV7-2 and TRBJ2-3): GAGVSQSPSNKVTEKGKDVELRCDPISGHTALYWYRQSLGQGLEFLIYFQGNSAPDKSGLPSDRFSAERTGGSVSTLTIQRTQQEDSAVYLCASSSAGTDTQYFGPGTRLTVL.

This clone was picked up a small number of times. CDR3 region: CAWSPSASEQYF. CDR3 nucleotide sequence: TGTGCCTGGAGTCCCTCCGCATCCGAGCAGTACTTC. This chain joins TRBV30 and TRBJ2-7; D is uncertain. Trimming shortened V by 2 bases and J by 6 bases, and 11 bases separated the two germline ends. Germline CDR1 and CDR2: GTSNPN and SVGIG (reference sequence). This CDR3 has 12 residues. Based on the CDR3 plus reference TRBV30 and TRBJ2-7, the full variable domain is SQTIHQWPATLVQPVGSPLSLECTVEGTSNPNLYWYRQAAGRGLQLLFYSVGIGQISSEVPQNLSASRPQDRQFILSSKKLLLSDSGFYLCAWSPSASEQYFGPGTRLTVT.

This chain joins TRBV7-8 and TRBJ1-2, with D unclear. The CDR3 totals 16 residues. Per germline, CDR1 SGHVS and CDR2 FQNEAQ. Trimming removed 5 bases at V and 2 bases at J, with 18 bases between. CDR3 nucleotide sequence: TGTGCCAGCAGCCCAACGGACCCGGAGATGAACTATGGCTACACCTTC. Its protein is CASSPTDPEMNYGYTF.

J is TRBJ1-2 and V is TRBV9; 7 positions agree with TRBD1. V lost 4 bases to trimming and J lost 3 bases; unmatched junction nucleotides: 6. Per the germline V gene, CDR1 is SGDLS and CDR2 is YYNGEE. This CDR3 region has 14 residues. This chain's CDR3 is CASSLDRAHYGYTF. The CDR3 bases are TGTGCCAGCAGCCTAGACAGGGCTCACTATGGCTACACCTTC.